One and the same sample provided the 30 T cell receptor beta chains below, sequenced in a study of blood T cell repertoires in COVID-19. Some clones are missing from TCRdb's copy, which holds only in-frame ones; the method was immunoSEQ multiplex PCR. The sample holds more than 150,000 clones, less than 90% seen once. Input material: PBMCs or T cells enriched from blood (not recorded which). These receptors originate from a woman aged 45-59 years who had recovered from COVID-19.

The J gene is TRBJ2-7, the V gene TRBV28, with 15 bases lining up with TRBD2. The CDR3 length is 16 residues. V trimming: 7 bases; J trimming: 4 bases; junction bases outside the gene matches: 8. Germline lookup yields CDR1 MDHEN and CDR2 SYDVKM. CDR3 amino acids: CASTEAGTSGRYEQYF. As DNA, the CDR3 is TGTGCCAGCACCGAGGCCGGGACTAGCGGGAGGTACGAGCAGTACTTC.

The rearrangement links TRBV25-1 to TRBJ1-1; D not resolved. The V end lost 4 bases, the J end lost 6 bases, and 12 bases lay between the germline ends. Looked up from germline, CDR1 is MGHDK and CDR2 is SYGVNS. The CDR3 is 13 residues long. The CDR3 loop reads CASSADGRAEAFF. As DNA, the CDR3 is TGTGCCAGCAGTGCAGACGGGAGGGCTGAAGCTTTCTTT.

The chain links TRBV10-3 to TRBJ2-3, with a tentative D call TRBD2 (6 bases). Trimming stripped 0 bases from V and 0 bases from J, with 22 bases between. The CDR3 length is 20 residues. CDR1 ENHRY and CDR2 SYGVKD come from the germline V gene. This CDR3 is CAISESAPHSLATSTDTQYF. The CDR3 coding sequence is TGTGCCATCAGTGAGTCGGCACCGCACAGTCTAGCGACTAGCACAGATACGCAGTATTTT.

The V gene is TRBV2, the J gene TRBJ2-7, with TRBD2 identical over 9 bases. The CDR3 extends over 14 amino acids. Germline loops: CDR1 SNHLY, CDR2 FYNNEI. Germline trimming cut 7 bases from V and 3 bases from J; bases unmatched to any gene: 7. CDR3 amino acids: CASIPGLADYEQYF. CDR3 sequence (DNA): TGTGCCAGCATTCCGGGACTAGCAGACTACGAGCAGTACTTC.

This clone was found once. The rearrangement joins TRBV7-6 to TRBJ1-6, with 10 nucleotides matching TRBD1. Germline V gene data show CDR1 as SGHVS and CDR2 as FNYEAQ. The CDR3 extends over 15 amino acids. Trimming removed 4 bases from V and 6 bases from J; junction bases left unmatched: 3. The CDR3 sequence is CASSSGQGFNSPLHF. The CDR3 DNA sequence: TGTGCCAGCAGCTCGGGACAGGGGTTTAATTCACCCCTCCACTTT.

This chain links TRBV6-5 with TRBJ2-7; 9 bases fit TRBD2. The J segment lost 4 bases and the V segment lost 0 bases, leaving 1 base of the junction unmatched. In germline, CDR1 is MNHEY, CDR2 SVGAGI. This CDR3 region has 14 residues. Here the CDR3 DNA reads TGTGCCAGCAGTTACTCGAGCGGGAGGTACGAGCAGTACTTC. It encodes CASSYSSGRYEQYF.

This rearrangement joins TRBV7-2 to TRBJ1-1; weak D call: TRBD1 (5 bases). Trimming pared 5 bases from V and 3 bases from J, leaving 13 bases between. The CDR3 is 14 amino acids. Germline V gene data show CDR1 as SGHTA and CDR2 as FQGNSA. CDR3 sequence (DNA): TGTGCCAGCAGCGCTCAGGGCCAGGACACTGAAGCTTTCTTT. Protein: CASSAQGQDTEAFF.

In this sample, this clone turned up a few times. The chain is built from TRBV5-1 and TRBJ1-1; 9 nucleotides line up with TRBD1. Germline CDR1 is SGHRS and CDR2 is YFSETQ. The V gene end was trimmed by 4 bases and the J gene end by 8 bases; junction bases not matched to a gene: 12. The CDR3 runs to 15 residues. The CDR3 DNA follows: TGCGCCAGCAGCCGCTCGACACAGGGGGCGATGGAAGCTTTCTTT. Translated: CASSRSTQGAMEAFF.

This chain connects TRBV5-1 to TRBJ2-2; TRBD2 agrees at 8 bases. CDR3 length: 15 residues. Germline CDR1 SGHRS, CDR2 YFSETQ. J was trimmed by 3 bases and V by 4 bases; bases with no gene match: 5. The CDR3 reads CASSGLAADTGELFF. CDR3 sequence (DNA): TGCGCCAGCAGCGGACTAGCCGCGGACACCGGGGAGCTGTTTTTT.

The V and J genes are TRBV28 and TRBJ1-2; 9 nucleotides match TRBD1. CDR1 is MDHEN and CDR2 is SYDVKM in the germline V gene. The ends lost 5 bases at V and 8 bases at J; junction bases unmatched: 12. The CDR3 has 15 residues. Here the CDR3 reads CASSGQGLGLGGYTF. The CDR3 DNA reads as TGTGCCAGCAGTGGACAGGGGCTAGGATTGGGCGGCTACACCTTC.

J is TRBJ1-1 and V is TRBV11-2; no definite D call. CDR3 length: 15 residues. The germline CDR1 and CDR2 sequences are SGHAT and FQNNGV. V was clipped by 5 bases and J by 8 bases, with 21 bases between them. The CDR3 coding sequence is TGTGCCAGCAGCCCCCAAGGAGGGATAAAGACAGAAGCTTTCTTT. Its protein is CASSPQGGIKTEAFF. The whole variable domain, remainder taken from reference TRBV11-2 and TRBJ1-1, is EAGVAQSPRYKIIEKRQSVAFWCNPISGHATLYWYQQILGQGPKLLIQFQNNGVVDDSQLPKDRFSAERLKGVDSTLKIQPAKLEDSAVYLCASSPQGGIKTEAFFGQGTRLTVV.

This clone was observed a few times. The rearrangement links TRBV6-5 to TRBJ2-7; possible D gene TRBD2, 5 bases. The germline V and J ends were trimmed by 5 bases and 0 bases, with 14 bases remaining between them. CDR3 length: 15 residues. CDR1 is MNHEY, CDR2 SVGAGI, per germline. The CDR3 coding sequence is TGTGCCAGCAGTCCCGGACTGGGGAGCTCCTACGAGCAGTACTTC. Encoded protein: CASSPGLGSSYEQYF.

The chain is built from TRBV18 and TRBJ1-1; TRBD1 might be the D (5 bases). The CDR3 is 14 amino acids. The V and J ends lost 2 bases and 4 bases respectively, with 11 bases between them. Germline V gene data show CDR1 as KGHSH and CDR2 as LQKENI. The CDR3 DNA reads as TGTGCCAGCTCACCAAACGCAGGGCCCACTGAAGCTTTCTTT. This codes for CASSPNAGPTEAFF.

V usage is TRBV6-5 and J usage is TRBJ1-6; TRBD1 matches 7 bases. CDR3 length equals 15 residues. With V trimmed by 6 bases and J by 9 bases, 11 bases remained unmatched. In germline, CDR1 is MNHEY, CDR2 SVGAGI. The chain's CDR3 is CASSLDRVGGSPLHF. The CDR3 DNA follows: TGTGCCAGCAGCCTCGACAGGGTTGGGGGTTCACCCCTCCACTTT.

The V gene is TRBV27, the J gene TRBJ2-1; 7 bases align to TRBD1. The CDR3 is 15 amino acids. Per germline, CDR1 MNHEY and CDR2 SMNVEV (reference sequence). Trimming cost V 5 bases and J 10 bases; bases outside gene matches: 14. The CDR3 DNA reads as TGTGCCAGCAGTCCGGGGACAGCCCCACAATGGGAGCAGTTCTTC. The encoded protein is CASSPGTAPQWEQFF.

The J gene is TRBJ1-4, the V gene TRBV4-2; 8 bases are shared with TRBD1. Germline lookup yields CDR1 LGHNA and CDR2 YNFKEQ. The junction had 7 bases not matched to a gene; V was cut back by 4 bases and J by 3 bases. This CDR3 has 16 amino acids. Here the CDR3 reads CASSPSRGQANEKLFF. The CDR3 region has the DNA TGTGCCAGCAGCCCTTCCAGGGGGCAGGCTAATGAAAAACTGTTTTTT.

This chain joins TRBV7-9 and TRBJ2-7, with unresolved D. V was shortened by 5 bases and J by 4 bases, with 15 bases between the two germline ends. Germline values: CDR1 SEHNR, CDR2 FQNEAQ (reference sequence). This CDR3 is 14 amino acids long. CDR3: CASSPKARPYEQYF. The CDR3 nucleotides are TGTGCCAGCAGCCCTAAGGCTAGACCGTACGAGCAGTACTTC.

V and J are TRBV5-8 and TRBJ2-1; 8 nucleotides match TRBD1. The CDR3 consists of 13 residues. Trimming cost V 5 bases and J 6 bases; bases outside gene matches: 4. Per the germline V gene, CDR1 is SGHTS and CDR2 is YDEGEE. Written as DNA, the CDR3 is TGTGCCAGCAGAGACAGGGGTGGCAATGAGCAGTTCTTC. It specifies CASRDRGGNEQFF. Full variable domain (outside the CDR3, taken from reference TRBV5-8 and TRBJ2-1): EAGVTQSPTHLIKTRGQQATLRCSPISGHTSVYWYQQALGLGLQFLLWYDEGEERNRGNFPPRFSGRQFPNYSSELNVNALELEDSALYLCASRDRGGNEQFFGPGTRLTVL.

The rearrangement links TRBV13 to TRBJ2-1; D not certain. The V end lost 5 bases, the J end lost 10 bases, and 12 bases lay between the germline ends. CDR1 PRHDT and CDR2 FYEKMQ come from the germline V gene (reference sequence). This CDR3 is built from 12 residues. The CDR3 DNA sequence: TGTGCCAGCAGCCCCGAGAGGATCGAGCAGTTCTTC. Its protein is CASSPERIEQFF.

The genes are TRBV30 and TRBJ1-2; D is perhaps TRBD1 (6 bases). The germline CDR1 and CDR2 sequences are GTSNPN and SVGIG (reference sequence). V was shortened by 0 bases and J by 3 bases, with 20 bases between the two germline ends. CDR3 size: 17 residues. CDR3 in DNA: TGTGCCTGGAGTGTACAGGGCAAGGTGGCCCTACACTATGGCTACACCTTC. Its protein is CAWSVQGKVALHYGYTF.

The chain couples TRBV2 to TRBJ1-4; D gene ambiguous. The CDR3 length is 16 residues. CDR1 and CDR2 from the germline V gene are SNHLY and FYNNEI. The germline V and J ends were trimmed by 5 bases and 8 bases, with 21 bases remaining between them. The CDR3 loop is CASSPRLDGLGEKLFF. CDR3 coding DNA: TGTGCCAGCAGTCCCCGATTAGACGGTCTAGGCGAAAAACTGTTTTTT.

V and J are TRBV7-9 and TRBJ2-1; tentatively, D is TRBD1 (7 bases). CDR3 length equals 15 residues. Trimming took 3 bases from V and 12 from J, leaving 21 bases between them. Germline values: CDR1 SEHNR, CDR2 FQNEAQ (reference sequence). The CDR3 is CASSFRGAPIPGQFF. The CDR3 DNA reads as TGTGCCAGCAGCTTCAGGGGGGCCCCGATCCCCGGGCAGTTCTTC.

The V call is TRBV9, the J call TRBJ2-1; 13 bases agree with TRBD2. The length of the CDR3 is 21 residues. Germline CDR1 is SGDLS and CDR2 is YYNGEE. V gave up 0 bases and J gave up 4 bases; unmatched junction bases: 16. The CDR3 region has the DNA TGTGCCAGCAGCGTAGCTACTCGGGGGACTAGCGGGATAGACCGATACAATGAGCAGTTCTTC. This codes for CASSVATRGTSGIDRYNEQFF. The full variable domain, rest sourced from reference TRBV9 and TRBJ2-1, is DSGVTQTPKHLITATGQRVTLRCSPRSGDLSVYWYQQSLDQGLQFLIQYYNGEERAKGNILERFSAQQFPDLHSELNLSSLELGDSALYFCASSVATRGTSGIDRYNEQFFGPGTRLTVL.

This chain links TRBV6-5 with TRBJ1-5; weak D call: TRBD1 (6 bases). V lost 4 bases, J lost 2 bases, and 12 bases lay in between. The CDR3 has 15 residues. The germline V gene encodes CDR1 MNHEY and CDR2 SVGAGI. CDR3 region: CASSSQGLGNQPQHF. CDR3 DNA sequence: TGTGCCAGCAGTTCCCAGGGGTTAGGCAATCAGCCCCAGCATTTT.

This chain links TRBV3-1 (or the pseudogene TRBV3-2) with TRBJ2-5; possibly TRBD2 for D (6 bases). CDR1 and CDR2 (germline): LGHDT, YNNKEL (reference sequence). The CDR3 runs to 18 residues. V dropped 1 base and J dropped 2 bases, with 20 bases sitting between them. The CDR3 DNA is TGTGCCAGCAGCCAAGGAGCGGGCACCTCACTCCCTCAAGAGACCCAGTACTTC. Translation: CASSQGAGTSLPQETQYF.

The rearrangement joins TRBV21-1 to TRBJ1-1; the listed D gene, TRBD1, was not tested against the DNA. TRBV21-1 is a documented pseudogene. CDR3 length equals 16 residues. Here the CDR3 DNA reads TGTGCCAGCATAGAACTCGGGACAGGCGAGAACACTGAAGCTTTCTTT. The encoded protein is CASIELGTGENTEAFF.

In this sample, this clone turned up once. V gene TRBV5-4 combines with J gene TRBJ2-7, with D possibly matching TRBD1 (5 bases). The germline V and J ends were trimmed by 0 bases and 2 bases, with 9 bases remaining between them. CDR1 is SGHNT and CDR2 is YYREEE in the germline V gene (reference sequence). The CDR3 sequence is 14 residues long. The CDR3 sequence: CASSLGGHTYEQYF. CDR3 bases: TGTGCCAGCAGCTTGGGTGGACACACCTACGAGCAGTACTTC.

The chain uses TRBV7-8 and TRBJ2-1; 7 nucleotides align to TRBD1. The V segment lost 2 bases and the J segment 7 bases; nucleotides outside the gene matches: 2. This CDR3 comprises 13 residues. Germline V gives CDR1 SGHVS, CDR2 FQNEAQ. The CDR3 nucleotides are TGTGCCAGCAGCTTAAACAGGGGAAATGAGCAGTTCTTC. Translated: CASSLNRGNEQFF.

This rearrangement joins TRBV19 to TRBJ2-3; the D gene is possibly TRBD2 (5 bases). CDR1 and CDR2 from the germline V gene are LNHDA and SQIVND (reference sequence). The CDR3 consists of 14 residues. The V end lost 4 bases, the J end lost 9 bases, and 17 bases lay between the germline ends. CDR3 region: CASSNDGLRRTQYF. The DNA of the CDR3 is TGTGCCAGTAGTAACGACGGACTCCGGCGGACGCAGTATTTT.

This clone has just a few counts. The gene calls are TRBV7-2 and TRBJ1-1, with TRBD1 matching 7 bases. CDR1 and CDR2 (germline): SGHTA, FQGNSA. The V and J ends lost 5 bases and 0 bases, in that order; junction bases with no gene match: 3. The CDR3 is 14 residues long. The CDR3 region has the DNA TGTGCCAGCAGCACGACAGGGATGAACACTGAAGCTTTCTTT. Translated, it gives CASSTTGMNTEAFF.